A single T cell receptor beta chain is shown here with its context. Its specificity is not known. Within the sample, other DNA sequences also encode this same CDR3. V was clipped by 3 bases and J by 5 bases, with 8 bases between them. CDR1 and CDR2 (germline): KGHSH, LQKENI. The CDR3 has 12 residues. This sample is drawn from a study of shared clonotypes between healthy human individuals. Sequencing used immunoSEQ multiplex PCR; TCRdb keeps in-frame clones, though not all of them. The table includes some 2 million clones, 85% to 95% detected once. Overall study findings and caveats: Of the naive CD4 clonotypes, around 4.7% were shared across a few donors.

Sequencing was performed on naive CD4+ T cells sorted from blood. Described subset: CD45RA+ positively selected. The rearrangement uses TRBV18 and TRBJ2-7, with D uncertain. The sequence derives from a man aged 18 to 35 in good health. The chain's CDR3 is CASSPRGDEQYF. The CDR3 DNA reads as TGTGCCAGCTCACCTCGAGGAGACGAGCAGTACTTC.